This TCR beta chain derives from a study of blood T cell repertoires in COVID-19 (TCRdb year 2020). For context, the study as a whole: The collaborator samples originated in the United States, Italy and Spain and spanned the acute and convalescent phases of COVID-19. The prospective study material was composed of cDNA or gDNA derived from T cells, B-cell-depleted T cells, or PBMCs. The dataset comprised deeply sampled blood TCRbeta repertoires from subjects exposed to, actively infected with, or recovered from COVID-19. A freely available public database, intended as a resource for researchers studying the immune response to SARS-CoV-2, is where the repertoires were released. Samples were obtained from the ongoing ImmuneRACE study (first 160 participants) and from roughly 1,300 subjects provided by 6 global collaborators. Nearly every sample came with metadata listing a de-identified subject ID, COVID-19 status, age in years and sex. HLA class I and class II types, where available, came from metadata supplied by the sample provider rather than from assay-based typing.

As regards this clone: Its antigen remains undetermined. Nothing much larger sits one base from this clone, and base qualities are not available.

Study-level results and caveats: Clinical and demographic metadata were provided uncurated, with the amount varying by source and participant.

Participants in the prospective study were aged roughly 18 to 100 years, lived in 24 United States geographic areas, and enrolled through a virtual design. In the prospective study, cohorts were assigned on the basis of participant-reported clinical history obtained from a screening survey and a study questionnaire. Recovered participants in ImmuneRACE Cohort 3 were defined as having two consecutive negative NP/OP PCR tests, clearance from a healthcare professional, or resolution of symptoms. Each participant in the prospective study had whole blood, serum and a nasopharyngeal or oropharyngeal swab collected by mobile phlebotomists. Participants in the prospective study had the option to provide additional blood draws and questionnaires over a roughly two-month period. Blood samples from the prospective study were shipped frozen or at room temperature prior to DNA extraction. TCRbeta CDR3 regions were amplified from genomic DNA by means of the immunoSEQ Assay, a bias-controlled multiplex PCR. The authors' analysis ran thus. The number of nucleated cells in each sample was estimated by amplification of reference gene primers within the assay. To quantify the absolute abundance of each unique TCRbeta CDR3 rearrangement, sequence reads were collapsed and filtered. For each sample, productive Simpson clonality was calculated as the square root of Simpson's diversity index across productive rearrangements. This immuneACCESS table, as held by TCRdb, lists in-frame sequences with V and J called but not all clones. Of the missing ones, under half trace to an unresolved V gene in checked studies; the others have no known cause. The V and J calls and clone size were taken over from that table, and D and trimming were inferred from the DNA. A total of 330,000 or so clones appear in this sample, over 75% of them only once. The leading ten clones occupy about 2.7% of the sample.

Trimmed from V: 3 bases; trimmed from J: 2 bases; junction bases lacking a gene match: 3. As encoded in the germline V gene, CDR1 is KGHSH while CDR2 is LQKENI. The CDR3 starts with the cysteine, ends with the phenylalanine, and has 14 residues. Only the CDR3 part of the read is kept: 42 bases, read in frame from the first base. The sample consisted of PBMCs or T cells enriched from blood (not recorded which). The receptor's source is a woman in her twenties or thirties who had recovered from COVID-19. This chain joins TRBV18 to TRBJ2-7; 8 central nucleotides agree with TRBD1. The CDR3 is CASSPDRDPYEQYF. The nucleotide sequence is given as TGTGCCAGCTCACCGGACAGGGATCCCTACGAGCAGTACTTC.